Following are 3 T cell receptor beta chains from one sample sequenced in a study of vaccination effects on CD4 cells after COVID-19. Following culture for under 12 days, CD4+ T cells were isolated. No cognate antigen is known for these TCRs. TCRdb's copy holds only in-frame clones and misses some; the assay was immunoSEQ multiplex PCR. The sample shows under 40,000 clones, about two thirds of them seen only once. Source: CD4+ T cells from PBMCs cultured without peptide, taken before COVID-19 vaccination. The receptors originated from a human donor who received a COVID-19 vaccine.

J is TRBJ2-7 and V is TRBV30; 7 nucleotides agree with TRBD1. The CDR3 spans 12 residues. CDR1 is GTSNPN and CDR2 is SVGIG in the germline V gene (reference sequence). V gave up 3 bases and J gave up 4 bases; unmatched junction bases: 3. In DNA, the CDR3 is TGTGCCTGGAGCCCGACAGGGTACGAGCAGTACTTC. This translates into CAWSPTGYEQYF.

The chain carries TRBV9 and TRBJ2-1, with D possibly called TRBD1 or TRBD2 (5 bases each). V was shortened by 2 bases and J by 3 bases, with 12 bases between the two germline ends. Germline-derived CDR1 and CDR2 are SGDLS and YYNGEE. The CDR3 runs to 15 residues. CDR3 amino acids: CASSVNAGGYNEQFF. In DNA form, the CDR3 reads TGTGCCAGCAGCGTTAATGCTGGGGGCTACAATGAGCAGTTCTTC. Based on the CDR3 plus reference TRBV9 and TRBJ2-1, the full variable domain is DSGVTQTPKHLITATGQRVTLRCSPRSGDLSVYWYQQSLDQGLQFLIQYYNGEERAKGNILERFSAQQFPDLHSELNLSSLELGDSALYFCASSVNAGGYNEQFFGPGTRLTVL.

The chain combines TRBV7-2 with TRBJ1-1, with D perhaps TRBD1 (5 bases). The CDR3 loop spans 13 amino acids. Germline values: CDR1 SGHTA, CDR2 FQGNSA. The germline V and J ends were trimmed by 5 bases and 1 base, with 8 bases remaining between them. CDR3 nucleotide sequence: TGTGCCAGCAGCACTGACAGGAACACTGAAGCTTTCTTT. Protein sequence: CASSTDRNTEAFF.